The clone carrying this T cell receptor beta chain was counted a few times. Its antigen remains unknown. Diagnostic assessment was based on clinical symptoms, serum thyroxine and TRAb, thyroid ultrasound and orbital computed tomography. Researchers took RNA transcripts and amplified the TCR beta CDR3 regions from them. The study used the HTBI primer set for a first-round RT-PCR of the TCR CDR3. TCRdb used MiXCR to reprocess the multiplex PCR reads, holding one entry per CDR3 protein. The table shows approximately 600,000 distinct CDR3 sequences, with roughly 20% occurring only once. The sample belongs to a study of T cells in Graves' hyperthyroidism and ophthalmopathy. General study findings and limits: Most clonotypes expanded in the thyroid (above 0.001) were also present in blood.

V was pared by 5 bases and J by 1 base, with 3 bases of the junction left unmatched. This CDR3 spans 14 amino acids. The V gene's germline CDR1 is MNHNS and CDR2 SASEGT. The chain is built from TRBV6-1 and TRBJ2-3; 7 bases match TRBD1. Sequenced sample: blood. The receptor was isolated from a man aged 25 to 45 with Graves' ophthalmopathy. As DNA, the CDR3 is TGTGCCAGCAGTTACCAGGGGGGCACAGATACGCAGTATTTT. It is translated as CASSYQGGTDTQYF.